What follows are 4 T cell receptor beta chains derived from one specimen sequenced in a study of shared T cell receptors in the human thymus. The table came from immunoSEQ multiplex PCR; TCRdb's copy has only in-frame clones and leaves some out. The sample consists of under 700,000 clones, approximately 80% of them appearing once. The data were also submitted as part of a second study, on human thymus T cells.

Sequenced sample: thymocytes. These receptors originate from a boy in the first two years of life with a congenital heart defect.

The rearrangement joins TRBV19 to TRBJ1-1, with D maybe TRBD1 (6 bases). Germline V gene data show CDR1 as LNHDA and CDR2 as SQIVND (reference sequence). V was clipped by 6 bases and J by 3 bases, with 17 bases between them. CDR3 length: 15 amino acids. CDR3 bases: TGTGCCAGTAGCCTAGCCCCGGACAGAGACACTGAAGCTTTCTTT. Encoded protein: CASSLAPDRDTEAFF.

The chain is built from TRBV6-5 and TRBJ2-2; TRBD1 matches at 7 bases. CDR1 MNHEY and CDR2 SVGAGI come from the germline V gene. The CDR3 spans 16 residues. The V and J ends lost 2 bases and 3 bases, in that order; junction bases with no gene match: 6. Here the CDR3 DNA reads TGTGCCAGCAGTTACCCCGACAGGGTGGACACCGGGGAGCTGTTTTTT. Translated, it gives CASSYPDRVDTGELFF.

This sequence joins TRBV30 and TRBJ1-1; TRBD1 aligns across 7 bases. V was pared by 2 bases and J by 4 bases, with 4 bases of the junction left unmatched. The CDR3 runs to 13 residues. From germline, CDR1 is GTSNPN and CDR2 SVGIG (reference sequence). The CDR3 region is CAWSSTGVTEAFF. CDR3 DNA sequence: TGTGCCTGGAGTTCAACAGGGGTCACTGAAGCTTTCTTT. The entire variable domain, with the rest obtained from reference TRBV30 and TRBJ1-1, is as follows: SQTIHQWPATLVQPVGSPLSLECTVEGTSNPNLYWYRQAAGRGLQLLFYSVGIGQISSEVPQNLSASRPQDRQFILSSKKLLLSDSGFYLCAWSSTGVTEAFFGQGTRLTVV.

This clone showed up just once. The chain couples TRBV4-3 to TRBJ2-7; 7 bases are shared with TRBD2. Germline CDR1 reads LGHNA; CDR2 reads YSLEER. The CDR3 runs 12 residues. V shed 1 base and J 9 bases; nucleotides not matched to a gene: 3. CDR3 protein: CASSQAPSGQYF. As DNA, the CDR3 is TGCGCCAGCAGCCAAGCCCCTAGCGGGCAGTACTTC.